The 10 T cell receptor beta chains presented below share a single source sample, sequenced in a study of blood T cells in healthy people across ages. Then a second PCR, running about 6 to 11 cycles, was carried out with a sample-barcoded 5' primer and a J-beta primer mix. TCRdb itself ran the 5' RACE reads through MiXCR, one entry per CDR3 protein. Of approximately 800,000 distinct CDR3 sequences in the sample, roughly 46% were seen once. Specimen: blood. These receptor sequences come from an elderly man in good health.

This clonotype appeared a few times. The chain combines TRBV29-1 with TRBJ2-1; D is possibly TRBD1 or TRBD2 (5 bases each). Trimming took off 4 bases at V and 2 bases at J, with 6 bases between the two ends. CDR1 and CDR2 (germline): SQVTM, ANQGSEA. This CDR3 region has 12 residues. DNA of the CDR3: TGCAGCGTTGGGGGACCCTACAATGAGCAGTTCTTC. This translates into CSVGGPYNEQFF.

This clonotype has only a few counts. This rearrangement joins TRBV20-1 to TRBJ2-7, with D perhaps matching TRBD2 (7 bases). The germline CDR1 and CDR2 sequences are DFQATT and SNEGSKA (reference sequence). The CDR3 loop spans 14 amino acids. V lost 3 bases and J 1 base, leaving 13 bases between the germline ends. As DNA, the CDR3 is TGCAGTGCTAGTGGGGGGGCCCCTTCCTACGAGCAGTACTTC. Amino acid sequence: CSASGGAPSYEQYF.

This clonotype was detected a few times. The V and J genes are TRBV18 and TRBJ2-3, with D perhaps matching TRBD2 (6 bases). V was shortened by 6 bases and J by 2 bases, with 15 bases between the two germline ends. There are 15 residues in the CDR3. From germline, CDR1 is KGHSH and CDR2 LQKENI. The CDR3 sequence: CASSPSAGLTDTQYF. In DNA, the CDR3 is TGTGCCAGCTCCCCGTCTGCGGGGCTCACAGATACGCAGTATTTT.

This clonotype was found a few times. This chain connects TRBV30 to TRBJ2-1, with D perhaps TRBD1 (6 bases). V shed 5 bases and J shed 4 bases, with 15 bases lying between them. Per the germline V gene, CDR1 is GTSNPN and CDR2 is SVGIG (reference sequence). The CDR3 loop spans 14 amino acids. The CDR3 DNA reads TGTGCCTGGCAACAGGGAGCCTTTTACAATGAGCAGTTCTTC. Its protein is CAWQQGAFYNEQFF.

J is TRBJ2-7 and V is TRBV20-1; D perhaps matches TRBD1 (5 bases). CDR1 and CDR2 (germline): DFQATT, SNEGSKA (reference sequence). The CDR3 runs to 13 residues. The V end lost 6 bases, the J end lost 6 bases, and 18 bases lay between the germline ends. The CDR3 spells CSAAQGLGSEQYF. The CDR3 bases are TGCAGTGCCGCTCAGGGATTAGGGTCCGAGCAGTACTTC.

CDR3 protein: CSVGRQAQETQYF. As DNA, the CDR3 is TGCAGCGTTGGGAGACAGGCCCAAGAGACCCAGTACTTC. The chain employs TRBV29-1 and TRBJ2-5, with D possibly being TRBD1 (6 bases). The CDR3 covers 13 residues. V dropped 4 bases and J dropped 1 base, with 10 bases sitting between them. Germline V lookup: CDR1 SQVTM, CDR2 ANQGSEA.

This chain connects TRBV5-6 to TRBJ2-1; tentative D call: TRBD2 (6 bases). Germline V gives CDR1 SGHDT, CDR2 YYEEEE. The CDR3 has 13 amino acids. V gave up 4 bases and J gave up 7 bases, with 12 bases separating them. The CDR3 DNA reads TGTGCCAGCAGCGCCTGGGGAGGTAATGAGCAGTTCTTC. It encodes CASSAWGGNEQFF.

This clonotype was recorded many times. V is TRBV7-9 and J is TRBJ2-7; D remains unclear. The germline V and J ends were trimmed by 5 bases and 2 bases, with 7 bases remaining between them. CDR3 size: 12 residues. CDR1 is SEHNR and CDR2 is FQNEAQ in the germline V gene (reference sequence). In DNA, the CDR3 is TGTGCCAGCAGCCACTCGGCCTACGAGCAGTACTTC. This translates into CASSHSAYEQYF.

The chain joins TRBV29-1 to TRBJ2-7; 10 nucleotides align to TRBD2. Germline lookup yields CDR1 SQVTM and CDR2 ANQGSEA. Trimming at V came to 7 bases and at J to 6 bases, leaving 21 bases not matched to a gene. The CDR3 contains 17 residues. The CDR3, as DNA: TGCAGCGCCGGCGTACCTTTGGTAGCGGGAGGAATGGGCGAGCAGTACTTC. It is translated as CSAGVPLVAGGMGEQYF.

This clonotype was picked up many times. The chain is built from TRBV7-2 and TRBJ2-3; no reliable D call. V gave up 4 bases and J gave up 3 bases, with 11 bases separating them. Germline-derived CDR1 and CDR2 are SGHTA and FQGNSA. The length of the CDR3 is 14 residues. CDR3 region: CASSYDSSTDTQYF. CDR3 DNA sequence: TGTGCCAGCAGCTATGATAGCTCGACAGATACGCAGTATTTT.